The text below deals with one T cell receptor beta chain. The CDR3 length is 16 residues. Germline values: CDR1 MNHNS, CDR2 SASEGT. V dropped 4 bases and J dropped 0 bases, with 15 bases sitting between them. This record belongs to a study of blood T cell repertoires in COVID-19. Study summary: From the United States, Italy and Spain came samples of acute and convalescent COVID-19. T cells, B-cell-depleted T cells, or PBMCs provided the cDNA or gDNA that served as material.

Original handling: Quantification of nucleated cells was approximated via reference gene primer amplification. Clones were sequenced by immunoSEQ multiplex PCR, and TCRdb holds only the in-frame ones, with some missing. The D gene and trimming were derived from the DNA, and the V and J assignments and clone size from that table. The sample lists 120,000 to 150,000 clones; around 83% were seen once. The chain employs TRBV6-1 and TRBJ1-1; no reliable D call. Sequencing was carried out using peripheral blood. The source is a human donor in a cohort sampled during active COVID-19. The CDR3 here is CASSGFTVTLNTEAFF. In DNA form, the CDR3 reads TGTGCCAGCAGTGGGTTCACAGTTACCTTGAACACTGAAGCTTTCTTT.